This entry lists 22 T cell receptor beta chains sequenced from one sample in a study of human T cells and chemical hapten exposure. TCRdb used MiXCR to reprocess the RACE reads, holding one entry per CDR3 protein. The table has about 120,000 distinct CDR3 sequences, approximately 13% seen once; the top ten hold 0.9% to 0.95%. Regarding time point: patch test 1, 2 weeks after DPC sensitization. Sample treatment: therapeutic diphenylcyclopropenone sensitization with weekly scalp DPC. The material was whole blood, obtained in connection with sensitization to the hapten diphenylcyclopropenone (DPC). The receptors were gathered from a man in his late teens or twenties with alopecia areata. Some clones in this sample may be carry-over from other donors' samples.

This clonotype was seen only a few times. The chain recombines TRBV5-1 with TRBJ2-2; tentatively, D is TRBD2 (6 bases). This CDR3 comprises 14 residues. Germline V gives CDR1 SGHRS, CDR2 YFSETQ. Trimming pared 3 bases from V and 8 bases from J, leaving 14 bases between. DNA for the CDR3: TGCGCCAGCAGCTCAATAGGGGAGGCAGGGGAGCTGTTTTTT. This codes for CASSSIGEAGELFF. The full variable domain, completed using reference TRBV5-1 and TRBJ2-2, is KAGVTQTPRYLIKTRGQQVTLSCSPISGHRSVSWYQQTPGQGLQFLFEYFSETQRNKGNFPGRFSGRQFSNSRSEMNVSTLELGDSALYLCASSSIGEAGELFFGEGSRLTVL.

This chain joins TRBV9 and TRBJ1-3, with unresolved D. Germline loops: CDR1 SGDLS, CDR2 YYNGEE. CDR3 length equals 17 residues. V gave up 0 bases and J gave up 4 bases, with 17 bases separating them. The CDR3 is CASSVENLPGTGNTIYF. The DNA for the CDR3 is TGTGCCAGCAGCGTAGAGAACCTGCCAGGAACCGGAAACACCATATATTTT.

V gene TRBV7-8 combines with J gene TRBJ2-4; D is tentatively TRBD1 or TRBD2 (5 bases each). Trimming removed 5 bases at V and 8 bases at J, with 16 bases between. CDR1 and CDR2 from the germline V gene are SGHVS and FQNEAQ. The CDR3 sequence is 14 residues long. Here the CDR3 reads CASSGRLGEDIQYF. The CDR3 DNA sequence: TGTGCCAGCAGCGGGCGACTGGGGGAAGACATTCAGTACTTC.

J is TRBJ1-1 and V is TRBV5-1; TRBD1 matches at 7 bases. There are 17 residues in the CDR3. Germline V gene lookup returns CDR1 SGHRS and CDR2 YFSETQ. Trimming removed 1 base from V and 0 bases from J; junction bases left unmatched: 9. The CDR3 protein is CASSLSVRGSVNTEAFF. In nucleotides, the CDR3 is TGCGCCAGCAGCTTGTCCGTCAGGGGGTCGGTGAACACTGAAGCTTTCTTT.

Only a few counts were recorded for this clonotype. CDR3 DNA sequence: TGTGCCAGCAGCCCCCGGACAGACGTGGATACGCAGTATTTT. Translated: CASSPRTDVDTQYF. V usage is TRBV7-7 and J usage is TRBJ2-3, with D possibly TRBD1 on 6 matching bases. CDR1 and CDR2 (germline): SSHAT, FNYEAQ (reference sequence). V was trimmed by 5 bases and J by 6 bases, leaving 15 bases between them. The CDR3 consists of 14 residues.

This clonotype was seen a few times. The CDR3 DNA follows: TGTGCCAGCAGTCACGTCTTTGGGGGTGACTCTGGAAACACCATATATTTT. This gives the protein CASSHVFGGDSGNTIYF. J is TRBJ1-3 and V is TRBV11-2, with D tentatively TRBD1 (5 bases). Germline loops: CDR1 SGHAT, CDR2 FQNNGV. Between the trimmed V and J ends, which lost 6 bases and 0 bases, there was a span of 18 bases. The CDR3 runs 17 residues.

J is TRBJ1-6 and V is TRBV7-6; no firm D call. CDR3 size: 13 residues. Deletions cut 6 bases from V and 7 bases from J, with 10 bases between. Germline values: CDR1 SGHVS, CDR2 FNYEAQ. In DNA, the CDR3 is TGTGCCAGCAGTAAGGGCCAAAATTCACCCCTCCACTTT. Translating it yields CASSKGQNSPLHF.

The chain couples TRBV7-9 to TRBJ2-1; D is unclear. The V end lost 5 bases, the J end lost 4 bases, and 12 bases lay between the germline ends. Looked up from germline, CDR1 is SEHNR and CDR2 is FQNEAQ (reference sequence). This CDR3 is 14 amino acids long. CDR3 bases: TGTGCCAGCAGCATCCAGACACAGTACAATGAGCAGTTCTTC. It encodes CASSIQTQYNEQFF.

The chain joins TRBV2 to TRBJ2-5; 7 nucleotides align to TRBD2. The CDR3 contains 13 residues. The germline gives CDR1 SNHLY, CDR2 FYNNEI. J lost 4 bases, V lost 6 bases, and 5 bases had no gene match. Here the CDR3 reads CASRETSRETQYF. As DNA, the CDR3 is TGTGCCAGCAGAGAGACTAGCAGAGAGACCCAGTACTTC.

This chain uses TRBV2 with TRBJ2-7; TRBD1 matches at 7 bases. The CDR3 consists of 12 residues. The V segment lost 5 bases and the J segment 6 bases; nucleotides outside the gene matches: 4. CDR1 and CDR2 from the germline V gene are SNHLY and FYNNEI. CDR3 sequence (DNA): TGTGCCAGCAGTTCACAGGGGCGCGAGCAGTACTTC. This gives the protein CASSSQGREQYF.

The genes are TRBV19 and TRBJ2-2; no reliable D call. Trimming cost V 8 bases and J 1 base, with 8 bases left between them. The CDR3 spans 13 residues. CDR1 is LNHDA and CDR2 is SQIVND in the germline V gene (reference sequence). The DNA of the CDR3 is TGTGCCAGTCGACTTGAGAACACCGGGGAGCTGTTTTTT. It codes for CASRLENTGELFF.

The V gene is TRBV11-2, the J gene TRBJ2-5; 13 bases agree with TRBD2. The V gene end was trimmed by 5 bases and the J gene end by 5 bases; junction bases not matched to a gene: 8. The CDR3 consists of 16 residues. Germline V gives CDR1 SGHAT, CDR2 FQNNGV. DNA of the CDR3: TGTGCCAGCAGCCCGGGGACTAGCGGGGAGTTTGAGACCCAGTACTTC. Amino acids: CASSPGTSGEFETQYF.

At least ten counts were recorded for this clonotype. The CDR3: CASSGYRGQETQYF. As DNA, the CDR3 is TGTGCCAGCAGCGGGTACAGGGGGCAAGAGACCCAGTACTTC. This chain joins TRBV7-6 and TRBJ2-5; 8 nucleotides line up with TRBD1. V shed 5 bases and J 2 bases; nucleotides not matched to a gene: 4. The CDR3 length is 14 residues. Germline V gene data show CDR1 as SGHVS and CDR2 as FNYEAQ. The complete variable domain, with remaining parts taken from reference TRBV7-6 and TRBJ2-5, reads GAGVSQSPRYKVTKRGQDVALRCDPISGHVSLYWYRQALGQGPEFLTYFNYEAQQDKSGLPNDRFSAERPEGSISTLTIQRTEQRDSAMYRCASSGYRGQETQYFGPGTRLLVL.

CDR3 sequence: CSVRTEVTDTQYF. The CDR3 DNA reads TGCAGCGTCCGGACAGAAGTCACAGATACGCAGTATTTT. The chain has TRBV29-1 and TRBJ2-3; a weak D match, TRBD1 (6 bases). The V end was cut by 6 bases, the J end by 2 bases, with 12 bases between. Germline V gene lookup returns CDR1 SQVTM and CDR2 ANQGSEA. The length of the CDR3 is 13 residues.

The rearrangement joins TRBV20-1 to TRBJ2-4; tentatively, D is TRBD1 (7 bases). From germline, CDR1 is DFQATT and CDR2 SNEGSKA (reference sequence). The V end was cut by 1 base, the J end by 6 bases, with 13 bases between. The CDR3 has 14 amino acids. The CDR3 spells CSARAQGRGNIQYF. The CDR3 region has the DNA TGCAGTGCTAGAGCACAGGGGCGGGGAAACATTCAGTACTTC.

With regard to this clonotype: One junction end disagrees with the germline gene, perhaps due to a read error. V and J are TRBV7-2 and TRBJ1-1; no clear D gene. The germline V gene encodes CDR1 SGHTA and CDR2 FQGNSA. The CDR3 runs 13 residues. The CDR3 region has the DNA TGTGTCAGCAGCGGTGTCAAGAGGACTGAAGCTTTCTTT. It yields the protein CVSSGVKRTEAFF. Supplemented by reference TRBV7-2 and TRBJ1-1, the full variable domain reads GAGVSQSPSNKVTEKGKDVELRCDPISGHTALYWYRQSLGQGLEFLIYFQGNSAPDKSGLPSDRFSAERTGGSVSTLTIQRTQQEDSAVYLCVSSGVKRTEAFFGQGTRLTVV.

The chain is built from TRBV7-2 and TRBJ1-3; D might be TRBD1 (5 bases). Trimming took off 0 bases at V and 0 bases at J, with 6 bases between the two ends. CDR3 length: 15 residues. The V gene's germline CDR1 is SGHTA and CDR2 FQGNSA. As DNA, the CDR3 is TGTGCCAGCAGCTTAGCGGGGCGCTCTGGAAACACCATATATTTT. Its protein product is CASSLAGRSGNTIYF.

This sequence joins TRBV11-1 and TRBJ2-2; TRBD1 matches 9 bases. CDR1 and CDR2 (germline): SGHAT, FQDESV (reference sequence). The CDR3 totals 14 residues. Trimming at V came to 6 bases and at J to 5 bases, leaving 4 bases not matched to a gene. The CDR3 DNA sequence: TGTGCCAGCAGTAACAGGGGGCCAACCGGGGAGCTGTTTTTT. Amino acid sequence: CASSNRGPTGELFF.

The chain uses TRBV12-3 or TRBV12-4 and TRBJ2-2, with TRBD2 as a possible D gene (6 bases). The CDR3 runs to 16 residues. The V and J ends lost 3 bases and 4 bases respectively, with 15 bases between them. The CDR3 here is CASSFWDWAVTGELFF. Here the CDR3 DNA reads TGTGCCAGCAGTTTTTGGGACTGGGCGGTCACCGGGGAGCTGTTTTTT.

J is TRBJ1-6 and V is TRBV7-8; D is undetermined. The germline V and J ends were trimmed by 3 bases and 6 bases, with 18 bases remaining between them. Per germline, CDR1 SGHVS and CDR2 FQNEAQ. The CDR3 totals 17 residues. The CDR3 DNA sequence: TGTGCCAGCAGCTTGTTCCCCATCTCCCTTGCTAATTCACCCCTCCACTTT. As protein: CASSLFPISLANSPLHF.

This clonotype was recorded a few times. The V and J genes are TRBV7-6 and TRBJ2-1; perhaps TRBD1 as D (5 bases). Trimming took off 5 bases at V and 5 bases at J, with 16 bases between the two ends. This CDR3 comprises 15 residues. Germline V CDR1 and CDR2: SGHVS, FNYEAQ. Here the CDR3 DNA reads TGTGCCAGCAGCAATGGACATGACACGCACAATGAGCAGTTCTTC. It yields the protein CASSNGHDTHNEQFF.

This clonotype was seen a handful of times. The chain links TRBV4-3 to TRBJ2-7; D ambiguous. With 0 bases removed from V and 3 bases from J, the gap between germline ends came to 18 bases. Germline V lookup: CDR1 LGHNA, CDR2 YSLEER. CDR3 size: 17 residues. The CDR3 region has the DNA TGCGCCAGCAGCCAAGATTGGGCAGCGATTACGAACTACGAGCAGTACTTC. Translating it yields CASSQDWAAITNYEQYF.